The present T cell receptor beta chain was sequenced within a study of metastatic and nonmetastatic thyroid tumors. On the study more broadly: Repertoires were compared across blood and tumor or nodule tissue from malignant and benign thyroid patients.

In the original workflow: Researchers built a distant-metastasis classifier for papillary thyroid cancer that drew on CDR3 differences across clinicopathological groups. TCRdb re-clonotyped the PCR reads through MiXCR. The V and J calls reflect TCRdb's pipeline rather than the authors' work. In the table there are approximately 7,800 clones, approximately 30% of which are singletons. This clone was seen ten or more times. The antigen is undetermined. Findings and limits, study-wide: It was reported that TCR beta diversity was significantly higher in malignant thyroid tumors than benign nodules, in blood and tumor.

No patient had received any treatment before thyroid surgery. Germline-derived CDR1 and CDR2 are SGHVS and FQNEAQ. The CDR3 is made up of 18 amino acids. The V and J ends lost 0 bases and 4 bases, in that order; junction bases with no gene match: 9. The V and J genes are TRBV7-8 and TRBJ2-3; 11 bases are shared with TRBD2. The sample was adjacent normal tissue. The clonotype originates from a female donor with papillary thyroid cancer or a benign thyroid nodule (not recorded which). Some clones in this sample may be carry-over from other donors' samples. The CDR3 region has the DNA TGTGCCAGCAGCTTAGCGTTAGCGGGAGGGCCTCAAGCAGATACGCAGTATTTT. This sequence encodes CASSLALAGGPQADTQYF.